Listed here are 8 T cell receptor beta chains from one sample, sequenced in a study of tissue T cells after allogeneic stem cell transplantation. Profiling relied on immunoSEQ multiplex PCR, and the TCRdb table lists in-frame clones only, not all of them. The sample carries 45,000 to 50,000 clones, around 70% recorded once. Sequenced sample: sorted cells pooled from one or two spleens. The receptors originated from a pool of C57BL/6 mice in good health.

A note on this clone: Genes and germline are mouse. Read sequence stops 1 residue before the CDR3 end, and the germline J gene provides the missing end. The rearrangement links TRBV3 to TRBJ2-5; 7 nucleotides line up with TRBD2. Looked up from germline, CDR1 is SNHLY and CDR2 is FYNGKV (reference sequence). The CDR3 covers 13 residues. Trimming took 6 bases from V and 2 from J; bases not matched to a gene: 2. Partial CDR3 DNA: TGTGCCAGCAGGTCTGGGGGCCAAGACACCCAGTAC. Its translation is CASRSGGQDTQY. The full CDR3 reads CASRSGGQDTQYF.

As for this clone: The listed genes are named as in mouse. Read coverage stops 1 residue before the CDR3 terminus; the germline J gene supplies the remainder. This chain connects TRBV13-2 to TRBJ2-3, with 8 bases matching TRBD2. This CDR3 spans 14 amino acids. Germline values: CDR1 NNHNN, CDR2 SYGAGS (reference sequence). With V trimmed by 2 bases and J by 2 bases, 1 base remained unmatched. The CDR3 sequence is CASGEGGHAETLYF. CDR3 DNA (partial): TGTGCCAGCGGTGAGGGGGGGCATGCAGAAACGCTGTAT.

In this sample, this clone turned up once. The genes are named according to mouse. The CDR3 end falls 1 residue outside the read, so it is completed with the germline J gene. The rearrangement links TRBV29 to TRBJ1-1, with TRBD1 matching over 8 bases. This CDR3 has 13 amino acids. J lost 5 bases, V lost 3 bases, and 2 bases had no gene match. In germline, CDR1 is MSHET, CDR2 SYDVDS. CDR3 sequence reads: CASSFRGRTEVFF. The DNA read from the CDR3 is TGTGCTAGCAGTTTCAGGGGGCGGACAGAAGTCTTC.

Concerning this clone itself: Gene names refer to mouse genes. From the germline J gene comes the end of the CDR3, since the read stops 1 residue before it. V is TRBV13-3 and J is TRBJ2-5; 8 positions match TRBD2. Germline V gene sequence: CDR1 NNHDY, CDR2 SYVADS. The V segment lost 1 base and the J segment 7 bases; nucleotides outside the gene matches: 5. This CDR3 is 14 amino acids long. The CDR3 spells CASSDRGGRHTQYF. Partial CDR3 DNA: TGTGCCAGCAGTGATAGGGGGGGGCGCCACACCCAGTAC.

Turning to this clone: All gene names here are mouse names. The read is 1 residue too short to cover the CDR3 end, so that end is filled in from the germline J gene. The chain carries TRBV3 and TRBJ1-5; no clear D gene. V shed 1 base and J shed 6 bases, with 4 bases lying between them. Germline V gives CDR1 SNHLY, CDR2 FYNGKV (reference sequence). The length of the CDR3 is 12 residues. The part of the CDR3 DNA that was read is TGTGCCAGCAGCTTAGACAGCCAGGCTCCGCTT. Protein: CASSLDSQAPL. The whole CDR3 region reads CASSLDSQAPLF.

Regarding this clone: Gene names denote mouse genes. With the read ending 1 residue before the CDR3 end, the germline J gene is used to fill in that end. The chain recombines TRBV1 with TRBJ2-5, with 10 bases identical to TRBD2. CDR3 length: 14 residues. Germline-derived CDR1 and CDR2 are NSQYPW and LRSPGD (reference sequence). The V and J ends lost 3 bases and 6 bases, in that order; junction bases with no gene match: 3. The CDR3 spells CTCSALGGRDTQYF. CDR3 DNA (partial): TGCACCTGCAGTGCCCTGGGGGGGCGTGACACCCAGTAC.

As regards this clone: Gene names refer to mouse genes. The CDR3 end is not reached by the read, which stops 1 residue before it; the germline J gene fills it in. V and J are TRBV2 and TRBJ2-5; TRBD2 matches 10 bases. CDR1 and CDR2 from the germline V gene are LGHNA and YSYQKL. CDR3 length: 15 amino acids. V shed 0 bases and J 3 bases; nucleotides not matched to a gene: 0. The sequenced CDR3 bases are TGTGCCAGCAGCCAAGAGGGACTGGGGCAAGACACCCAGTAC. It specifies CASSQEGLGQDTQY. The CDR3 as a whole reads CASSQEGLGQDTQYF.

Points on this clone: The genes are named according to mouse. The read terminates 1 residue ahead of where the CDR3 ends, so the germline J gene completes it. The J gene is TRBJ1-4, the V gene TRBV31; D might be TRBD1 (6 bases). From germline, CDR1 is GKSSPN and CDR2 SITVG. Trimming removed 0 bases from V and 2 bases from J, with 10 bases in between. The CDR3 is 15 amino acids. Incomplete CDR3 DNA: TGTGCCTGGAGTCTGGGACACCCATCCAACGAAAGATTATTT. Amino acid sequence: CAWSLGHPSNERLF. The whole CDR3 protein is CAWSLGHPSNERLFF.